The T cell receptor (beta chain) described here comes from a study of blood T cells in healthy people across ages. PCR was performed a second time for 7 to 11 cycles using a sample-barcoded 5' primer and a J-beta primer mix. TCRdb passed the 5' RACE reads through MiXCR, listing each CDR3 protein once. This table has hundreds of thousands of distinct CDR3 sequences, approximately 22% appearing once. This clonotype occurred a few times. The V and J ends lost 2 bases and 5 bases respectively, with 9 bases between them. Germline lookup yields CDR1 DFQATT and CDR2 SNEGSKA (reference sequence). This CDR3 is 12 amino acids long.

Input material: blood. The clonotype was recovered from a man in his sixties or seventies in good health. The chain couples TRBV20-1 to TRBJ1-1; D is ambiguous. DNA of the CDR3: TGCAGTGCTAGAACAGTGGGGACTGAAGCTTTCTTT. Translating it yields CSARTVGTEAFF.